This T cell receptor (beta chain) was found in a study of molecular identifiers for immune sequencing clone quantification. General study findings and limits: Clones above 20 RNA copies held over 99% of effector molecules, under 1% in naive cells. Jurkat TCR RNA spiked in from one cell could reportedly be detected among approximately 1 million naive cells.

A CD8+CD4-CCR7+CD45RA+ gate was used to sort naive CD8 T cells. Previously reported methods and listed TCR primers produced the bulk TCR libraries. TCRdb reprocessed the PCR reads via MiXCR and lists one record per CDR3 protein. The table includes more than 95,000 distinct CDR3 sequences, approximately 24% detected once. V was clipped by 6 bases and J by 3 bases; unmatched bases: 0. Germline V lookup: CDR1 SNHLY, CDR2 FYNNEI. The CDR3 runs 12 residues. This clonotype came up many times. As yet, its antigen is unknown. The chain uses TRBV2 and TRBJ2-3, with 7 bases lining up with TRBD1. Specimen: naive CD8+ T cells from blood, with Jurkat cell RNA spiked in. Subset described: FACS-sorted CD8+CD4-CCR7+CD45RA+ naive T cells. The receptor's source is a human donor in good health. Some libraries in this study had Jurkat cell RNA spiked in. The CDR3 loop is CASRGQTDTQYF. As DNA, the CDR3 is TGTGCCAGCAGGGGACAGACAGATACGCAGTATTTT.